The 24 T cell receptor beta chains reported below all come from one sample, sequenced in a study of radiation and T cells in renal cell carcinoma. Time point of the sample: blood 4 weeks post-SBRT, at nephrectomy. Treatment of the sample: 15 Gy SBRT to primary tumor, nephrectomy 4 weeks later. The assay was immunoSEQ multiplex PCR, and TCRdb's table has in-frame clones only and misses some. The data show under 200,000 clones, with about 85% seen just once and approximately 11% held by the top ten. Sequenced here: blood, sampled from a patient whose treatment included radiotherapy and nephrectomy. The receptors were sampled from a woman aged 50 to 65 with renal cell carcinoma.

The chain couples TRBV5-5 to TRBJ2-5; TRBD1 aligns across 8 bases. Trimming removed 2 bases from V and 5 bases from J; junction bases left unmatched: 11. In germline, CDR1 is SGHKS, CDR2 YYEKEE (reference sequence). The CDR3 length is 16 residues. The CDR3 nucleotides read TGTGCCAGCAGCTTCCCCCCGGCAACAGGGGGGGAGACCCAGTACTTC. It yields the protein CASSFPPATGGETQYF. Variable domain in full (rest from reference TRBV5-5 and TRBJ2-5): DAGVTQSPTHLIKTRGQQVTLRCSPISGHKSVSWYQQVLGQGPQFIFQYYEKEERGRGNFPDRFSARQFPNYSSELNVNALLLGDSALYLCASSFPPATGGETQYFGPGTRLLVL.

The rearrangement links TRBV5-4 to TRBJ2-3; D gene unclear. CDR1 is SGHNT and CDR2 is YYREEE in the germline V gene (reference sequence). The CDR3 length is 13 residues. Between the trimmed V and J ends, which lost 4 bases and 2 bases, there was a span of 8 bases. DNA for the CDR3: TGTGCCAGCAGCCGCTACGTCACAGATACGCAGTATTTT. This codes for CASSRYVTDTQYF.

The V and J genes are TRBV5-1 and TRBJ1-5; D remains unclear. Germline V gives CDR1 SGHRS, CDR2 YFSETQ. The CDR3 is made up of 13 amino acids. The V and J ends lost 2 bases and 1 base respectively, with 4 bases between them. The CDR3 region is CASSFDSNQPQHF. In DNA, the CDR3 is TGCGCCAGCAGCTTTGACAGCAATCAGCCCCAGCATTTT.

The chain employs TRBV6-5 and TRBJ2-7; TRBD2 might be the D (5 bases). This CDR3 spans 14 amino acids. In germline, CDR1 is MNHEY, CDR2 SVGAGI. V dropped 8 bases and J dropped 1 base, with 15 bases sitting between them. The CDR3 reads CASQSPGGSYEQYF. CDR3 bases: TGTGCCAGCCAATCGCCGGGCGGGTCCTACGAGCAGTACTTC.

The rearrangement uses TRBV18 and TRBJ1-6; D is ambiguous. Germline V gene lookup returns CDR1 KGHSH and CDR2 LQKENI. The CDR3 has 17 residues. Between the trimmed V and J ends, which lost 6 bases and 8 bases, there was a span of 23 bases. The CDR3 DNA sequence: TGTGCCAGCTCCCTTGGACTTCCCTCAACTAATGATTCACCCCTCCACTTT. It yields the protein CASSLGLPSTNDSPLHF.

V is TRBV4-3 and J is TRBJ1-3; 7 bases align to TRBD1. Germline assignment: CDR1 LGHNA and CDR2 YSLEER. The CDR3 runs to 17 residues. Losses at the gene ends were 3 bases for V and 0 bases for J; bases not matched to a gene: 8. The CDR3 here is CASSHLDRASSGNTIYF. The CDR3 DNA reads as TGCGCCAGCAGCCACCTCGACAGGGCAAGCTCTGGAAACACCATATATTTT.

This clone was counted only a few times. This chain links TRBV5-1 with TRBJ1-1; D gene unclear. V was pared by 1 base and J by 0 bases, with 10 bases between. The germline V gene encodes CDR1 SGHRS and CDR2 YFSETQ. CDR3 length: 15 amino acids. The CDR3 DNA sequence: TGCGCCAGCAGCTTGTACCCAGCCCTGAACACTGAAGCTTTCTTT. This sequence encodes CASSLYPALNTEAFF.

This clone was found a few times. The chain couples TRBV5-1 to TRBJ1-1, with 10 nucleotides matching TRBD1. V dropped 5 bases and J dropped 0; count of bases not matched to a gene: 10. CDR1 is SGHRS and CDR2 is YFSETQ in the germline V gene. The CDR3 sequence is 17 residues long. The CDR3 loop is CASRVGGGQGMNTEAFF. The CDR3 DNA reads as TGCGCCAGCAGGGTCGGAGGGGGACAGGGGATGAACACTGAAGCTTTCTTT.

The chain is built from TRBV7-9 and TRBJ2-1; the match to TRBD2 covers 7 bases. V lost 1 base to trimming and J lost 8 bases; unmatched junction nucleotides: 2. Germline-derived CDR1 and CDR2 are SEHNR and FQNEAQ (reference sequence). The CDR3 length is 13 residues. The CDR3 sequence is CASSLVGRDEQFF. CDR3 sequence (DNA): TGTGCCAGCAGCTTAGTAGGGAGGGATGAGCAGTTCTTC.

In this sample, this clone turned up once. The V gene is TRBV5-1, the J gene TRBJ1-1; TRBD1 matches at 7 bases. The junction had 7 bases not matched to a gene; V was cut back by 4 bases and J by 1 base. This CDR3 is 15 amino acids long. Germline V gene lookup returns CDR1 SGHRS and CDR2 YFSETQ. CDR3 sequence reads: CASSVDRVPNTEAFF. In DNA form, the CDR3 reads TGCGCCAGCAGCGTAGACAGGGTCCCGAACACTGAAGCTTTCTTT.

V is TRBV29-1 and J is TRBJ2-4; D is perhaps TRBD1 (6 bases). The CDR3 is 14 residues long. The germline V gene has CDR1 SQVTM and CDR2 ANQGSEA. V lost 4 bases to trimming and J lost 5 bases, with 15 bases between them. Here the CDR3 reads CSVGWGLQENIQYF. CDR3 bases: TGCAGCGTTGGGTGGGGGCTCCAAGAAAACATTCAGTACTTC.

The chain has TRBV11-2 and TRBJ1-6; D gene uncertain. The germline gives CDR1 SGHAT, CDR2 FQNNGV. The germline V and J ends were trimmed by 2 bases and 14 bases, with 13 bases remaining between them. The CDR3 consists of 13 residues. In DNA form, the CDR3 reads TGTGCCAGCAGCTTAACCTCCATATCAGCCCTCCACTTT. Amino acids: CASSLTSISALHF. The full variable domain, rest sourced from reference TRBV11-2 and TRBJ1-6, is EAGVAQSPRYKIIEKRQSVAFWCNPISGHATLYWYQQILGQGPKLLIQFQNNGVVDDSQLPKDRFSAERLKGVDSTLKIQPAKLEDSAVYLCASSLTSISALHFGNGTRLTVT.

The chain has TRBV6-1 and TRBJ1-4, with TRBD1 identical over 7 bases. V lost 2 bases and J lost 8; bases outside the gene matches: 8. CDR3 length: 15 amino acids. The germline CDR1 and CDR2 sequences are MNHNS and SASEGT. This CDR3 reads CASSEQGVGGEKLFF. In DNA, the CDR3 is TGTGCCAGCAGTGAACAGGGGGTAGGAGGGGAAAAACTGTTTTTT.

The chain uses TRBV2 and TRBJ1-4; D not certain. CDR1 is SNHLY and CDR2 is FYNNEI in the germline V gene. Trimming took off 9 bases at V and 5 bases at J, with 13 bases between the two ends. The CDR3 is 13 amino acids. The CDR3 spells CASSIGLNEKLFF. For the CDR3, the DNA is TGTGCCAGTAGTATAGGCTTAAATGAAAAACTGTTTTTT. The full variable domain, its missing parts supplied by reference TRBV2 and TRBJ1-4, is EPEVTQTPSHQVTQMGQEVILRCVPISNHLYFYWYRQILGQKVEFLVSFYNNEISEKSEIFDDQFSVERPDGSNFTLKIRSTKLEDSAMYFCASSIGLNEKLFFGSGTQLSVL.

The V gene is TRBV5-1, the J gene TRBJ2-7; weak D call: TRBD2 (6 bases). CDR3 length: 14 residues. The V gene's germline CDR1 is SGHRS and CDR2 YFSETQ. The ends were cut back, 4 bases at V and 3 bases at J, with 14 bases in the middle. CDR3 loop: CASSPEGRRYEQYF. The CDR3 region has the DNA TGCGCCAGCAGCCCCGAGGGGAGGCGCTACGAGCAGTACTTC.

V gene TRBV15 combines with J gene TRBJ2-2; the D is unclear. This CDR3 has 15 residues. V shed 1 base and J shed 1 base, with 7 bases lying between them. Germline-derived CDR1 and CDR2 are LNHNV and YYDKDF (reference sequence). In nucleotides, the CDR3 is TGTGCCACCAGCAGAGCCTTGGAGAACACCGGGGAGCTGTTTTTT. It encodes CATSRALENTGELFF.

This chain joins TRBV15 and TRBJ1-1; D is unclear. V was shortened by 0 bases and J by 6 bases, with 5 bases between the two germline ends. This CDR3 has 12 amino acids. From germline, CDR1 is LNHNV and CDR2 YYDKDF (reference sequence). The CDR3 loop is CATSRDESEAFF. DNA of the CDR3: TGTGCCACCAGCAGAGACGAGTCTGAAGCTTTCTTT.

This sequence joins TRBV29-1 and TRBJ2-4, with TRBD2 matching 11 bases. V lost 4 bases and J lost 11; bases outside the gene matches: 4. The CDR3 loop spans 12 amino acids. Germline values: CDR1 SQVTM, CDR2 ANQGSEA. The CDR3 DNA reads TGCAGCGTTGGAGGACTAGCGGGTTTTCAGTACTTC. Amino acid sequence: CSVGGLAGFQYF.

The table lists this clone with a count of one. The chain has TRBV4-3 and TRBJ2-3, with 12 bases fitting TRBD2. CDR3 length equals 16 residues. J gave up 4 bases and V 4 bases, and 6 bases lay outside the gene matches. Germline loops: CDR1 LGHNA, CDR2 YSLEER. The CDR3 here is CASSLLAGGPADTQYF. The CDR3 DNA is TGCGCCAGCAGCCTCCTAGCGGGGGGGCCGGCAGATACGCAGTATTTT.

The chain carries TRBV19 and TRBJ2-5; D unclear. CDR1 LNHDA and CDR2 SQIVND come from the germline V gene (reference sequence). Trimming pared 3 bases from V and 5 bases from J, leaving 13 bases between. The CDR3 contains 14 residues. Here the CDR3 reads CASSIRHNAETQYF. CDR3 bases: TGTGCCAGTAGTATTAGACACAACGCCGAGACCCAGTACTTC.

The CDR3: CASRRQGREGKETQYF. For the CDR3, the DNA is TGTGCCAGCAGGAGACAGGGTAGAGAGGGAAAAGAGACCCAGTACTTC. The V call is TRBV6-6, the J call TRBJ2-5; TRBD1 agrees at 7 bases. The CDR3 runs 16 residues. The V and J ends lost 6 bases and 3 bases, in that order; junction bases with no gene match: 13. CDR1 and CDR2 (germline): MNHNY, SVGAGI (reference sequence).

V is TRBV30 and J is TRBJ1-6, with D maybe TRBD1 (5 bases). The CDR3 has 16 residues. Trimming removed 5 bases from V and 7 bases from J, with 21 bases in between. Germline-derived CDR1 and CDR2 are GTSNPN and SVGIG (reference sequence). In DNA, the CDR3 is TGTGCCTGGTACCCCGCCGGGGCAGCGCCAAATTCACCCCTCCACTTT. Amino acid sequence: CAWYPAGAAPNSPLHF.

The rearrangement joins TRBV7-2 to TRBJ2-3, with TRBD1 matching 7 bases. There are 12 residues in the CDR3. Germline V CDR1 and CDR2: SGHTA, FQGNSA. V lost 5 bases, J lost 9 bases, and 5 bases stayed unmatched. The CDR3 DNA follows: TGTGCCAGCAGCCCCTGGACAGGAACGCAGTATTTT. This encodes CASSPWTGTQYF.

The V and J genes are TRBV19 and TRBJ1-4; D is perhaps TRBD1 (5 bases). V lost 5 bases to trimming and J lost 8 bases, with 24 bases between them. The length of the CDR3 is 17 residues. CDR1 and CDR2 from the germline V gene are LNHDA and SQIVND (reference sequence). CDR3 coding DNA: TGTGCCAGTAGTGTATTCATCCGGGACCCCGGTGGGGAAAAACTGTTTTTT. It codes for CASSVFIRDPGGEKLFF. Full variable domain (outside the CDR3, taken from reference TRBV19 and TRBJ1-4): DGGITQSPKYLFRKEGQNVTLSCEQNLNHDAMYWYRQDPGQGLRLIYYSQIVNDFQKGDIAEGYSVSREKKESFPLTVTSAQKNPTAFYLCASSVFIRDPGGEKLFFGSGTQLSVL.